The present entry profiles one TCR beta chain with its context. This entry comes from a study of CD8+ T cells in alopecia areata. V shed 6 bases and J shed 8 bases, with 16 bases lying between them. CDR3 size: 13 residues. Looked up from germline, CDR1 is MNHNS and CDR2 is SASEGT. RNA, once extracted, was reverse transcribed into cDNA for use as the sequencing template. Sequencing was performed with immunoSEQ multiplex PCR; in TCRdb, only in-frame clones are kept and a portion is missing. The data show 150,000 to 200,000 clones, with 50% to 60% seen just once and roughly 15% held by the top ten. This TCR was recovered from a human donor with alopecia areata. V and J are TRBV6-1 and TRBJ1-2; a weak D match, TRBD1 (5 bases). This specimen was CD4+ T cells sorted from blood, taken at week 0. In DNA, the CDR3 is TGTGCCAGCAGCGACAGCCCCGGTCGGGGCTACACCTTC. This sequence encodes CASSDSPGRGYTF.